The T cell receptor beta chain described here comes from a study of T cells in Graves' hyperthyroidism and ophthalmopathy. Study summary: Peripheral blood was taken when the disease was first diagnosed, before any treatment began.

A note on this clonotype: Its matching antigen is unknown.

TCR beta CDR3 regions were amplified from RNA. HTBI primers were employed in a first-round RT-PCR of the TCR CDR3. Each CDR3 protein gets one entry after TCRdb re-called the multiplex PCR reads with MiXCR. The sample shows some 550,000 distinct CDR3 sequences, under 25% of them seen only once. Absent ophthalmopathy progression within 18 months defined stable Graves' hyperthyroidism. The study enrolled patients aged 18 to 65 with newly diagnosed hyperthyroidism of under 2 months' duration. Study outcomes and limitations: The majority of expanded thyroid clonotypes above 0.001 also appeared in blood.

The sample comprised blood. This clonotype was obtained from a man between 18 and 29 years old with Graves' hyperthyroidism.

The CDR3 here is CASSPDRGVGQPQHF. DNA of the CDR3: TGTGCCAGCAGTCCGGACCGCGGGGTGGGCCAGCCCCAGCATTTT. The rearrangement links TRBV6-5 to TRBJ1-5, with D unresolved. Trimming took off 5 bases at V and 7 bases at J, with 18 bases between the two ends. The germline gives CDR1 MNHEY, CDR2 SVGAGI. The CDR3 has 15 residues.